The next 27 T cell receptor beta chains were all read from a single sample in a study of T-cell memory formation after mild COVID-19. MiXCR, applied by TCRdb to the 5' RACE reads, yields one record per CDR3 protein. The sample consists of about 110,000 distinct CDR3 sequences, approximately 15% of them appearing once. The sample was PBMCs or a T cell subset sorted from them (not recorded which). The receptors come from a man younger than 35 who had mild COVID-19 (a few samples of this study predate the infection). Cell type and time point are not known.

In this sample, this clonotype turned up a few times. The chain is built from TRBV20-1 and TRBJ2-2, with D unresolved. The germline gives CDR1 DFQATT, CDR2 SNEGSKA (reference sequence). Trimming removed 0 bases at V and 7 bases at J, with 15 bases between. The CDR3 is made up of 15 amino acids. The CDR3 protein is CSAREKLRVDGELFF. The CDR3 nucleotides are TGCAGTGCTAGAGAGAAACTCCGGGTGGACGGGGAGCTGTTTTTT.

This clonotype was counted a few times. The chain is built from TRBV24-1 and TRBJ2-1, with D possibly being TRBD1 or TRBD2 (5 bases each). With 4 bases removed from V and 4 bases from J, the gap between germline ends came to 13 bases. The CDR3 loop spans 15 amino acids. Germline V gene sequence: CDR1 KGHDR, CDR2 SFDVKD. The CDR3 here is CATSDREKGYNEQFF. CDR3 bases: TGTGCCACCAGTGACAGGGAGAAGGGGTACAATGAGCAGTTCTTC.

Details on this clonotype: Since the CDR3 does not end with the conserved phenylalanine or tryptophan, this likely comes from a read error. No DNA is shown, since the ends of the CDR3 on it are uncertain; the CDR3 is the one TCRdb lists. The J gene is TRBJ2-5, the V gene TRBV29-1; whether TRBD1, the table's D call, matches the DNA was not checked. Germline V gene sequence: CDR1 SQVTM, CDR2 ANQGSEA. The CDR3 extends over 12 residues, inclusive of both ends. CDR3 region: CSVRLTGTAQIY.

This clonotype was recorded many times. The chain carries TRBV6-5 and TRBJ2-7; D gene unclear. Germline values: CDR1 MNHEY, CDR2 SVGAGI. The CDR3 is made up of 13 amino acids. The V gene lost 0 bases and the J gene lost 7 bases, with 10 bases spanning the gap. The CDR3: CASSYSGSWEQYF. In DNA, the CDR3 is TGTGCCAGCAGTTACTCGGGCAGCTGGGAGCAGTACTTC.

The V call is TRBV6-5, the J call TRBJ2-5; 9 bases are a match to TRBD2. CDR1 and CDR2 (germline): MNHEY, SVGAGI. There are 15 residues in the CDR3. The V gene end was trimmed by 0 bases and the J gene end by 5 bases; junction bases not matched to a gene: 4. The CDR3 reads CASSYSAGGQETQYF. CDR3 coding DNA: TGTGCCAGCAGTTACTCAGCGGGGGGTCAGGAGACCCAGTACTTC.

V and J are TRBV7-2 and TRBJ2-1; 7 nucleotides line up with TRBD1. Trimming at V came to 5 bases and at J to 0 bases, leaving 4 bases not matched to a gene. This CDR3 contains 15 residues. Germline V gene sequence: CDR1 SGHTA, CDR2 FQGNSA. The CDR3, as DNA: TGTGCCAGCAGCATGGACAGGTACTCCTACAATGAGCAGTTCTTC. Protein sequence: CASSMDRYSYNEQFF.

This clonotype has a handful of counts. The chain joins TRBV27 to TRBJ2-1, with 9 bases lining up with TRBD1. CDR1 and CDR2 from the germline V gene are MNHEY and SMNVEV (reference sequence). CDR3 length equals 14 residues. J gave up 6 bases and V 5 bases, and 5 bases lay outside the gene matches. The CDR3 spells CASSRTGDGNEQFF. The CDR3 coding sequence is TGTGCCAGCAGTCGGACAGGGGACGGCAATGAGCAGTTCTTC.

The rearrangement joins TRBV11-1 to TRBJ2-7, with D uncertain. The CDR3 totals 14 residues. V was shortened by 4 bases and J by 6 bases, with 16 bases between the two germline ends. The germline V gene has CDR1 SGHAT and CDR2 FQDESV (reference sequence). The CDR3 sequence: CASSSNFLVPEQYF. Here the CDR3 DNA reads TGTGCCAGCAGCTCCAATTTCCTGGTTCCCGAGCAGTACTTC. The whole variable domain, filled in from reference TRBV11-1 and TRBJ2-7, reads EAEVAQSPRYKITEKSQAVAFWCDPISGHATLYWYRQILGQGPELLVQFQDESVVDDSQLPKDRFSAERLKGVDSTLKIQPAELGDSAMYLCASSSNFLVPEQYFGPGTRLTVT.

This clonotype was counted only a few times. The CDR3 DNA reads as TGCGCCAGCAGCCAACGGCGGTCGTCCTCCTACAATGAGCAGTTCTTC. This translates into CASSQRRSSSYNEQFF. This chain connects TRBV4-1 to TRBJ2-1; D uncertain. CDR1 is MGHRA, CDR2 YSYEKL, per germline. CDR3 length: 16 amino acids. Between the trimmed V and J ends, which lost 2 bases and 0 bases, there was a span of 11 bases.

This clonotype was seen many times. The J gene is TRBJ2-2, the V gene TRBV6-6; the D is unclear. This CDR3 spans 14 amino acids. Germline CDR1 reads MNHNY; CDR2 reads SVGAGI (reference sequence). V was clipped by 5 bases and J by 2 bases, with 9 bases between them. In DNA form, the CDR3 reads TGTGCCAGCAGTCACGACGGAAACACCGGGGAGCTGTTTTTT. Translation gives CASSHDGNTGELFF.

In this sample, this clonotype turned up a few times. The junction does not match germline at one end; this may be a read error. This chain links TRBV7-9 with TRBJ2-3, with D tentatively TRBD2 (5 bases). The CDR3 covers 13 residues. Germline V gene sequence: CDR1 SEHNR, CDR2 FQNEAQ (reference sequence). CDR3: CASSPAVTDKQYF. The CDR3 DNA reads as TGTGCCAGCAGCCCAGCGGTCACAGATAAGCAGTATTTT.

The CDR3 nucleotides are TGCAGTGCTAGAGATAGCCTTAACTATGGCTACACCTTC. This gives the protein CSARDSLNYGYTF. The V and J genes are TRBV20-1 and TRBJ1-2; D remains ambiguous. Trimming took off 0 bases at V and 1 base at J, with 6 bases between the two ends. The CDR3 is 13 residues long. Germline V gene lookup returns CDR1 DFQATT and CDR2 SNEGSKA (reference sequence).

This clonotype was recorded at least ten times. The chain joins TRBV4-3 to TRBJ1-5, with a weak D call TRBD1 (6 bases). V lost 0 bases to trimming and J lost 7 bases, with 28 bases between them. The CDR3 extends over 20 amino acids. CDR1 and CDR2 from the germline V gene are LGHNA and YSLEER. CDR3 in DNA: TGCGCCAGCAGCCAAGATGCTACTGGGTTCTCGGGGGGCTTCCCCCAGCCCCAGCATTTT. This sequence encodes CASSQDATGFSGGFPQPQHF.

The chain carries TRBV12-3 or TRBV12-4 and TRBJ1-1; 8 bases match TRBD1. Trimming removed 3 bases from V and 7 bases from J; junction bases left unmatched: 1. The CDR3 has 12 amino acids. The DNA of the CDR3 is TGTGCCAGCAGTTTCGGGACAGGTGAAGCTTTCTTT. It specifies CASSFGTGEAFF.

This clonotype was seen only a few times. The rearrangement uses TRBV25-1 and TRBJ2-2, with D unresolved. V was cut by 6 bases and J by 0 bases, with 11 bases left in between. CDR3 length: 15 amino acids. CDR1 MGHDK and CDR2 SYGVNS come from the germline V gene. CDR3 amino acids: CASRHFTSNTGELFF. In DNA, the CDR3 is TGTGCCAGCAGGCACTTCACCTCGAACACCGGGGAGCTGTTTTTT.

This clonotype came up a few times. The chain joins TRBV6-5 to TRBJ2-1; 11 nucleotides match TRBD2. The CDR3 extends over 17 amino acids. CDR1 and CDR2 from the germline V gene are MNHEY and SVGAGI. Unmatched junction bases numbered 13, after V lost 5 bases and J lost 7 bases. CDR3 in amino acids: CASSPELAGGRGNEQFF. As DNA, the CDR3 is TGTGCCAGCAGTCCGGAGTTAGCGGGGGGGCGCGGTAATGAGCAGTTCTTC.

This clonotype was observed at least ten times. The chain uses TRBV6-2 or TRBV6-3 and TRBJ1-2; no clear D. The CDR3 covers 13 residues. V was trimmed by 6 bases and J by 4 bases, leaving 12 bases between them. CDR1 MNHEY and CDR2 SVGEGT come from the germline V gene. CDR3 bases: TGTGCCAGCAGCAACGGGCCAGTCTATGGCTACACCTTC. Translated, it gives CASSNGPVYGYTF.

This clonotype was seen a few times. The chain employs TRBV6-5 and TRBJ1-1; a possible D gene is TRBD1 (6 bases). The CDR3 is 14 amino acids. The V gene lost 2 bases and the J gene lost 1 base, with 8 bases spanning the gap. The germline V gene encodes CDR1 MNHEY and CDR2 SVGAGI. CDR3 bases: TGTGCCAGCAGTTACGGCAGGGGGAACACTGAAGCTTTCTTT. It specifies CASSYGRGNTEAFF.

The table lists this clonotype with a few counts. The chain has TRBV2 and TRBJ2-7, with a tentative D call TRBD1 (6 bases). CDR3 length equals 13 residues. CDR1 is SNHLY, CDR2 FYNNEI, per germline. V gave up 6 bases and J gave up 4 bases, with 13 bases separating them. The CDR3 DNA follows: TGTGCCAGCAGATTAACAGGGTGGTACGAGCAGTACTTC. As protein: CASRLTGWYEQYF.

The chain couples TRBV29-1 to TRBJ1-1; D is unresolved. The V end was cut by 4 bases, the J end by 2 bases, with 8 bases between. CDR3 length: 12 residues. Germline V lookup: CDR1 SQVTM, CDR2 ANQGSEA. The CDR3 DNA follows: TGCAGCGTTGTCCAAGGAAACACTGAAGCTTTCTTT. It encodes CSVVQGNTEAFF.

This clonotype was seen a handful of times. The V gene is TRBV7-6, the J gene TRBJ1-2; 10 nucleotides align to TRBD1. Germline assignment: CDR1 SGHVS and CDR2 FNYEAQ. The CDR3 covers 16 residues. Losses at the gene ends were 5 bases for V and 4 bases for J; bases not matched to a gene: 10. This CDR3 reads CASSTQTGGAGYGYTF. The CDR3 bases are TGTGCCAGCAGCACCCAGACAGGGGGCGCCGGCTATGGCTACACCTTC.

This clonotype was seen only a few times. The CDR3 nucleotides read TGCGCCAGCAGCGTGGGTCCCGGGGAGCTGTTTTTT. This codes for CASSVGPGELFF. The V call is TRBV5-1, the J call TRBJ2-2, with D hard to call. Germline assignment: CDR1 SGHRS and CDR2 YFSETQ. This CDR3 has 12 residues. The V gene lost 4 bases and the J gene lost 6 bases, with 7 bases spanning the gap.

In this sample, this clonotype turned up a few times. The chain combines TRBV5-8 with TRBJ1-1; D gene unclear. The V gene lost 2 bases and the J gene lost 0 bases, with 5 bases spanning the gap. The CDR3 contains 13 residues. Germline CDR1 reads SGHTS; CDR2 reads YDEGEE. This CDR3 is CASSLGMNTEAFF. CDR3 nucleotide sequence: TGTGCCAGCAGCTTAGGAATGAACACTGAAGCTTTCTTT.

J is TRBJ2-1 and V is TRBV5-1, with a tentative D call TRBD1 (5 bases). The germline V and J ends were trimmed by 2 bases and 6 bases, with 21 bases remaining between them. Germline CDR1 reads SGHRS; CDR2 reads YFSETQ. There are 17 residues in the CDR3. Here the CDR3 reads CASSLESVPYRSNEQFF. Written as DNA, the CDR3 is TGCGCCAGCAGCTTAGAATCCGTCCCTTACAGGTCCAATGAGCAGTTCTTC.

This clonotype was counted only a few times. CDR3 region: CASSIGWHEQFF. In DNA, the CDR3 is TGTGCCAGTAGTATAGGGTGGCATGAGCAGTTCTTC. The chain recombines TRBV19 with TRBJ2-1, with no clear D. The V end lost 1 base, the J end lost 8 bases, and 6 bases lay between the germline ends. The CDR3 is made up of 12 amino acids. CDR1 and CDR2 from the germline V gene are LNHDA and SQIVND (reference sequence).

This sequence joins TRBV11-2 and TRBJ2-1; no firm D call. CDR3 length: 12 residues. Germline loops: CDR1 SGHAT, CDR2 FQNNGV. V was shortened by 6 bases and J by 3 bases, with 6 bases between the two germline ends. The chain's CDR3 is CASSRIYNEQFF. In DNA form, the CDR3 reads TGTGCCAGCAGTCGGATCTACAATGAGCAGTTCTTC.

This clonotype was counted at least ten times. The chain carries TRBV5-4 and TRBJ2-5, with D possibly matching TRBD2 (6 bases). V shed 9 bases and J shed 3 bases, with 18 bases lying between them. The CDR3 is 14 residues long. Germline V gene data show CDR1 as SGHNT and CDR2 as YYREEE (reference sequence). The CDR3 loop is CATAGRGDKETQYF. In DNA, the CDR3 is TGTGCCACCGCCGGGCGGGGAGATAAAGAGACCCAGTACTTC.